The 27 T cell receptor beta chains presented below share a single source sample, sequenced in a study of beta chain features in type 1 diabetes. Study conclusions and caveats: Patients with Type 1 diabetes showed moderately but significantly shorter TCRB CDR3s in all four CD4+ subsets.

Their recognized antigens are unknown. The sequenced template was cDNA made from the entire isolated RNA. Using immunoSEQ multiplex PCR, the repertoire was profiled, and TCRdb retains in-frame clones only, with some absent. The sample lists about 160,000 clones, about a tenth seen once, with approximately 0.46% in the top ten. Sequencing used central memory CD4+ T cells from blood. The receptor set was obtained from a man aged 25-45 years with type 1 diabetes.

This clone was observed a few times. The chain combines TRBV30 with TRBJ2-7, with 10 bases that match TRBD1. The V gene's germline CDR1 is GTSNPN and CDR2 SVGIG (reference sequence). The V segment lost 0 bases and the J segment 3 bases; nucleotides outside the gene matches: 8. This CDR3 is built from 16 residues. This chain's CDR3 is CAWSVLQTGGHYEQYF. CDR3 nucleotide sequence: TGTGCCTGGAGTGTACTCCAGACAGGGGGCCACTACGAGCAGTACTTC.

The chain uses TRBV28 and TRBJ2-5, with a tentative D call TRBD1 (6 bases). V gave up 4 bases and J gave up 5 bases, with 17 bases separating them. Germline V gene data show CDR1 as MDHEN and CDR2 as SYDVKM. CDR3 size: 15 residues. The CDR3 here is CASSSPWQGSETQYF. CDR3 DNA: TGTGCCAGCAGTTCCCCCTGGCAGGGGTCGGAGACCCAGTACTTC.

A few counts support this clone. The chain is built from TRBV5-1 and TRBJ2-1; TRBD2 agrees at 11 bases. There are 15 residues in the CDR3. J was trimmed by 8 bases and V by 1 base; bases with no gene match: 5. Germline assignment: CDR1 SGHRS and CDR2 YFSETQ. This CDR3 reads CASSLTSGSIDEQFF. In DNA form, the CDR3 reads TGCGCCAGCAGCTTGACTAGCGGGAGTATCGATGAGCAGTTCTTC.

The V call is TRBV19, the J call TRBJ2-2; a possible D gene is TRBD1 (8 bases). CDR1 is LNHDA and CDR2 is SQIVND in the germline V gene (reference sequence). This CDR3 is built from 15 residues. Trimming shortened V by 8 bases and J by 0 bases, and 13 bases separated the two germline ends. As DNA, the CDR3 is TGTGCCAGTTGGGGGGGACAGGCGAACACCGGGGAGCTGTTTTTT. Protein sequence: CASWGGQANTGELFF.

CDR3 sequence: CASSVLDTYNEQFF. CDR3 bases: TGTGCCAGCAGCGTACTTGATACTTACAATGAGCAGTTCTTC. The chain couples TRBV9 to TRBJ2-1; D is ambiguous. Germline loops: CDR1 SGDLS, CDR2 YYNGEE. The CDR3 covers 14 residues. Trimming removed 1 base at V and 4 bases at J, with 9 bases between.

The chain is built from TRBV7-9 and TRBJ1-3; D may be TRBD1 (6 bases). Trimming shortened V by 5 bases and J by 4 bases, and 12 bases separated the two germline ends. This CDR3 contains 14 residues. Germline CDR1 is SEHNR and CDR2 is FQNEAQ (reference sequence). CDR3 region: CASSVQGSGNTIYF. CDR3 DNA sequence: TGTGCCAGCAGCGTCCAGGGGTCGGGAAACACCATATATTTT.

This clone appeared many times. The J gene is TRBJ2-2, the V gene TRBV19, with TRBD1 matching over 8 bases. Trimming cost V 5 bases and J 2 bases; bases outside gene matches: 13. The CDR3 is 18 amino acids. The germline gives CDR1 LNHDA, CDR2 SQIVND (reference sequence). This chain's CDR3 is CASSPRTGTAGNTGELFF. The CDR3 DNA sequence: TGTGCCAGTAGTCCGAGGACAGGGACGGCGGGAAACACCGGGGAGCTGTTTTTT.

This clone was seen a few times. The CDR3 coding sequence is TGCGCCAGCGGCCGAGGGGAGGCCACCGGGGAGCTGTTTTTT. Its protein product is CASGRGEATGELFF. V usage is TRBV5-1 and J usage is TRBJ2-2; D might be TRBD2 (6 bases). This CDR3 is built from 14 residues. V was cut by 7 bases and J by 4 bases, with 14 bases left in between. Germline V gene sequence: CDR1 SGHRS, CDR2 YFSETQ.

The DNA of the CDR3 is TGTGCCAGCAGCTACACGACTAGCGGAACGGAGACCCAGTACTTC. Translated: CASSYTTSGTETQYF. The chain couples TRBV6-5 to TRBJ2-5; TRBD2 aligns across 9 bases. The CDR3 contains 15 residues. CDR1 and CDR2 (germline): MNHEY, SVGAGI. The junction had 10 bases not matched to a gene; V was cut back by 6 bases and J by 5 bases.

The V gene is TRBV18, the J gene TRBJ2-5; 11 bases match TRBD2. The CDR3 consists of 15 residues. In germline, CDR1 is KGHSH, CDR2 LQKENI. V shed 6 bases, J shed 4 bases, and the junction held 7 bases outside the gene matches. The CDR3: CASSLTSGRGETQYF. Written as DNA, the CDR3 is TGTGCCAGCTCGCTCACTAGCGGGAGAGGAGAGACCCAGTACTTC.

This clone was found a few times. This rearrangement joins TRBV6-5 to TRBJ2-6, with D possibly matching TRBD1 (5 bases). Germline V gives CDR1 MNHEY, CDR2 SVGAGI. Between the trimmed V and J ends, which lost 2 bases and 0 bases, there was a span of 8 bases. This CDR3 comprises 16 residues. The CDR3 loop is CASSYGQYSGANVLTF. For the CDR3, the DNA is TGTGCCAGCAGTTACGGACAATACTCTGGGGCCAACGTCCTGACTTTC.

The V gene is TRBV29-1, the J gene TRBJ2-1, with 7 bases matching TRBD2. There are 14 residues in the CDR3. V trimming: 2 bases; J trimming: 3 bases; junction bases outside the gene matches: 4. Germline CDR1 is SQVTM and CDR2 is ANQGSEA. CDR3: CSVEPLADYNEQFF. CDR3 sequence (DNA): TGCAGCGTTGAACCTCTAGCGGACTACAATGAGCAGTTCTTC.

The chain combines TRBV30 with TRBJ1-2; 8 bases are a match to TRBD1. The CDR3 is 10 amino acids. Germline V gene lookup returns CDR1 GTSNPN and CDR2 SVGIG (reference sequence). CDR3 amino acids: CASGGSGYTF. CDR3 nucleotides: TGTGCTTCAGGGGGCAGTGGCTACACCTTC.

CDR3: CASSPLPGNALGEQYF. CDR3 nucleotide sequence: TGTGCCAGCAGTCCCTTACCCGGGAACGCCTTGGGGGAGCAGTACTTC. The chain links TRBV2 to TRBJ2-7; maybe TRBD2 (5 bases). V lost 5 bases and J lost 7, with 24 bases in between. CDR1 and CDR2 (germline): SNHLY, FYNNEI. The CDR3 covers 16 residues.

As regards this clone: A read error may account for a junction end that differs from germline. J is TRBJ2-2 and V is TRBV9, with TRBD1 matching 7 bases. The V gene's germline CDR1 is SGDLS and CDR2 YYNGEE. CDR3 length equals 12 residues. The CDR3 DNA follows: TGTGCCAGCAGCAGGGGGCCCGGAGAGCTGTTTTTT. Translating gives CASSRGPGELFF. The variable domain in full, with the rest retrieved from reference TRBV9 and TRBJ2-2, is DSGVTQTPKHLITATGQRVTLRCSPRSGDLSVYWYQQSLDQGLQFLIQYYNGEERAKGNILERFSAQQFPDLHSELNLSSLELGDSALYFCASSRGPGELFFGEGSRLTVL.

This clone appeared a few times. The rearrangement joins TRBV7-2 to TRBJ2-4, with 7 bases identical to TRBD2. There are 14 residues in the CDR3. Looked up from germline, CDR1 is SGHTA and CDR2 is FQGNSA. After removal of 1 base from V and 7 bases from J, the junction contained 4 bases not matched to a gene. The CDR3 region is CASSLGAGDNIQYF. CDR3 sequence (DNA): TGTGCCAGCAGCTTAGGGGCGGGAGACAACATTCAGTACTTC.

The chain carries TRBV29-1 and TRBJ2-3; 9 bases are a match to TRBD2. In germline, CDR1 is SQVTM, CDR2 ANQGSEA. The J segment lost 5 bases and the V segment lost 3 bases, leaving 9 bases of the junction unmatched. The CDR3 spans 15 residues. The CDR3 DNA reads TGCAGCGTTGATGCCGGCGGGAGGGGAGTAGATACGCAGTATTTT. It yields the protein CSVDAGGRGVDTQYF.

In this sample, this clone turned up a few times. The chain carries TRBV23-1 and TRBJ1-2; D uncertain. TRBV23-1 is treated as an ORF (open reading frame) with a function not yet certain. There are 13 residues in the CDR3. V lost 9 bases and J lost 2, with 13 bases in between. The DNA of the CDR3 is TGCGCCAGGGTCCTTGAGGGCAACTATGGCTACACCTTC. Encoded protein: CARVLEGNYGYTF.

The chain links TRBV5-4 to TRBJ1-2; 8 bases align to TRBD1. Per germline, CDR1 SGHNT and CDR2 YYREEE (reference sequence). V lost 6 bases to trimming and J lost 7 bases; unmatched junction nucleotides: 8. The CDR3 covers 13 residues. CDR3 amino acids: CASTRQGILGYTF. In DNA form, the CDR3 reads TGTGCCAGCACCCGACAGGGGATACTTGGCTACACCTTC.

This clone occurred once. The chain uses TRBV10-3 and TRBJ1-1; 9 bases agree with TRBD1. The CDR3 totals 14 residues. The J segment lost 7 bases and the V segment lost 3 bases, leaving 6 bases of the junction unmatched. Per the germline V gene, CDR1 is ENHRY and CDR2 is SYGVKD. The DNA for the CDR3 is TGTGCCATCAGTGATCTAGGACAGGGGATTGAAGCTTTCTTT. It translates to CAISDLGQGIEAFF.

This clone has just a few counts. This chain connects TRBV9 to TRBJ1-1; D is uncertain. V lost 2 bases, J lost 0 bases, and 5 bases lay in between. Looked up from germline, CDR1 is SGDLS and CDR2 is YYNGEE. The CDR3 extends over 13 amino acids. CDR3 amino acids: CASSVSVNTEAFF. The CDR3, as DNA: TGTGCCAGCAGCGTTTCGGTGAACACTGAAGCTTTCTTT.

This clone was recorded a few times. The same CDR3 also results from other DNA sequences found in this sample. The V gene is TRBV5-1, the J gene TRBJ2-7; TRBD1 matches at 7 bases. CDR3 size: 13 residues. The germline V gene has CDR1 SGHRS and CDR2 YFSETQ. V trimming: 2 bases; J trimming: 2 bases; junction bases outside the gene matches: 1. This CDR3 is CASSLDRAYEQYF. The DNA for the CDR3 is TGCGCCAGCAGCTTAGACAGGGCCTACGAGCAGTACTTC.

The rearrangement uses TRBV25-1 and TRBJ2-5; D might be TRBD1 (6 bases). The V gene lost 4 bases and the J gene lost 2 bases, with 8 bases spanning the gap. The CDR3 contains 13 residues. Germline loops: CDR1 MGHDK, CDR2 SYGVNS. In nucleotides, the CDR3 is TGTGCCAGCAGTGGTACAGGGCAAGAGACCCAGTACTTC. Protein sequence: CASSGTGQETQYF.

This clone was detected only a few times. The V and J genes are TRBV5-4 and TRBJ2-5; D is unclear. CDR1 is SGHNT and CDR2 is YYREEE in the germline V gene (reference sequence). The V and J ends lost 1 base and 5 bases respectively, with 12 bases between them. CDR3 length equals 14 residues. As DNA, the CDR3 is TGTGCCAGCAGCTTGATACAGACCGCGGAGACCCAGTACTTC. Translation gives CASSLIQTAETQYF.

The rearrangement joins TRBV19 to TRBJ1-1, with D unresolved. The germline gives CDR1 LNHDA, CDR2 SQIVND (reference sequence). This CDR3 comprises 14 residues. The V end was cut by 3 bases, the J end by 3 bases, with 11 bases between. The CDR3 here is CASSIGRRDTEAFF. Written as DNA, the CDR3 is TGTGCCAGTAGTATTGGGCGGAGGGACACTGAAGCTTTCTTT.

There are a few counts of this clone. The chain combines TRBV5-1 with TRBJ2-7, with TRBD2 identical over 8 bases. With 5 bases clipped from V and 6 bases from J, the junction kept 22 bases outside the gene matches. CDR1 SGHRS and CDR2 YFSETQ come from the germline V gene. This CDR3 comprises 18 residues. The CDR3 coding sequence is TGCGCCAGCAGAACGGACCCTGGTAGCGGGACCCTGACGGCCGAGCAGTACTTC. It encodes CASRTDPGSGTLTAEQYF.

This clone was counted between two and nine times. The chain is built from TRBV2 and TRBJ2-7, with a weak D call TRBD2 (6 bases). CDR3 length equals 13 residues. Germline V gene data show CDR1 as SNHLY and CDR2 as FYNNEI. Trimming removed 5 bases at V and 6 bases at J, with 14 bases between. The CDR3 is CASSPVERVEQYF. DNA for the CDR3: TGTGCCAGCAGTCCGGTGGAGCGGGTCGAGCAGTACTTC.